The 13 T cell receptor beta chains given below trace back to one sample, sequenced in a study of blood T cell repertoires in COVID-19. TCRdb's copy holds only in-frame clones and misses some; the assay was immunoSEQ multiplex PCR. There are 50,000 to 70,000 clones in the sample; 65% to 85% occur only once, and 3% to 3.5% lies in the top ten. The specimen was peripheral blood. The receptors derive from a man aged 55-75 years with acute or convalescent COVID-19.

This clone appeared many times. The chain combines TRBV2 with TRBJ2-7; D is perhaps TRBD1 (6 bases). The germline V and J ends were trimmed by 6 bases and 7 bases, with 13 bases remaining between them. The CDR3 is 12 residues long. CDR1 and CDR2 from the germline V gene are SNHLY and FYNNEI. This CDR3 reads CASSPQGGEQYF. CDR3 nucleotides: TGTGCCAGCAGCCCACAGGGCGGGGAGCAGTACTTC.

V and J are TRBV7-3 and TRBJ2-3; 11 bases fit TRBD2. Trimming at V came to 4 bases and at J to 2 bases, leaving 5 bases not matched to a gene. The germline gives CDR1 SGHTA, CDR2 FQGTGA. The CDR3 has 16 residues. In DNA form, the CDR3 reads TGTGCCAGCAGCTCGGGACTAGCGGCCTACACAGATACGCAGTATTTT. Amino acids: CASSSGLAAYTDTQYF.

The chain has TRBV25-1 and TRBJ1-4; D may be TRBD1 (5 bases). The length of the CDR3 is 17 residues. Germline-derived CDR1 and CDR2 are MGHDK and SYGVNS. With 2 bases removed from V and 1 base from J, the gap between germline ends came to 14 bases. This CDR3 is CASSEMDRGGTNEKLFF. The CDR3 nucleotides read TGTGCCAGCAGTGAAATGGACCGGGGGGGAACTAATGAAAAACTGTTTTTT. Together with reference TRBV25-1 and TRBJ1-4, the CDR3 gives the full variable domain: EADIYQTPRYLVIGTGKKITLECSQTMGHDKMYWYQQDPGMELHLIHYSYGVNSTEKGDLSSESTVSRIRTEHFPLTLESARPSHTSQYLCASSEMDRGGTNEKLFFGSGTQLSVL.

This rearrangement joins TRBV30 to TRBJ1-1, with D uncertain. The CDR3 spans 12 residues. The V end lost 4 bases, the J end lost 5 bases, and 11 bases lay between the germline ends. Germline V lookup: CDR1 GTSNPN, CDR2 SVGIG (reference sequence). CDR3 DNA: TGTGCCTGGATATGGAGTGGGACTGAAGCTTTCTTT. It translates to CAWIWSGTEAFF.

The chain carries TRBV28 and TRBJ1-1; no clear D. Looked up from germline, CDR1 is MDHEN and CDR2 is SYDVKM. V shed 1 base and J shed 4 bases, with 13 bases lying between them. CDR3 length: 15 residues. For the CDR3, the DNA is TGTGCCAGCAGTTTATATCCCTCTGGAGGCACTGAAGCTTTCTTT. Translating it yields CASSLYPSGGTEAFF. Full variable domain (outside the CDR3, taken from reference TRBV28 and TRBJ1-1): DVKVTQSSRYLVKRTGEKVFLECVQDMDHENMFWYRQDPGLGLRLIYFSYDVKMKEKGDIPEGYSVSREKKERFSLILESASTNQTSMYLCASSLYPSGGTEAFFGQGTRLTVV.

The chain links TRBV18 to TRBJ1-4; TRBD1 agrees at 7 bases. Germline V gives CDR1 KGHSH, CDR2 LQKENI. The CDR3 is 15 amino acids. Unmatched junction bases numbered 4, after V lost 3 bases and J lost 3 bases. The DNA for the CDR3 is TGTGCCAGCTCACCCGACAGGGATGCTAATGAAAAACTGTTTTTT. Amino acids: CASSPDRDANEKLFF.

This clone was recorded a few times. The CDR3 nucleotides read TGCAGCGTGATCCCTTCCAGGGGTGGATCCGAGCAGTACTTC. The encoded protein is CSVIPSRGGSEQYF. V gene TRBV29-1 combines with J gene TRBJ2-7, with a tentative D call TRBD1 (6 bases). The CDR3 covers 14 residues. CDR1 and CDR2 (germline): SQVTM, ANQGSEA. Trimming took 6 bases from V and 6 from J, leaving 21 bases between them.

The chain links TRBV24-1 to TRBJ2-7, with D possibly matching TRBD2 (6 bases). V lost 5 bases to trimming and J lost 2 bases, with 12 bases between them. This CDR3 comprises 14 residues. Germline CDR1 KGHDR, CDR2 SFDVKD. CDR3 residues: CATSGGGDPYEQYF. The CDR3, as DNA: TGTGCCACCAGTGGGGGCGGGGACCCCTACGAGCAGTACTTC.

This chain connects TRBV5-1 to TRBJ1-1; perhaps TRBD1 as D (6 bases). The CDR3 consists of 15 residues. Trimming stripped 5 bases from V and 1 base from J, with 15 bases between. Germline CDR1 SGHRS, CDR2 YFSETQ. CDR3 bases: TGCGCCAGCAGATTCACAGGGAACTGGAACACTGAAGCTTTCTTT. Translating gives CASRFTGNWNTEAFF.

Worth noting for this clone: Other DNA sequences in the sample encode the same CDR3. V is TRBV5-1 and J is TRBJ2-3; TRBD2 matches 14 bases. The V gene end was trimmed by 4 bases and the J gene end by 6 bases; junction bases not matched to a gene: 4. The CDR3 totals 15 residues. CDR1 SGHRS and CDR2 YFSETQ come from the germline V gene. The CDR3 sequence: CASSPWTSGGDTQYF. DNA of the CDR3: TGCGCCAGCAGCCCTTGGACTAGCGGGGGGGATACGCAGTATTTT.

J is TRBJ1-2 and V is TRBV4-2, with 7 bases identical to TRBD1. Germline V gene lookup returns CDR1 LGHNA and CDR2 YNFKEQ. V gave up 8 bases and J gave up 8 bases; unmatched junction bases: 5. The CDR3 loop spans 11 amino acids. CDR3 sequence: CASRRDSGYTF. Here the CDR3 DNA reads TGTGCCAGCCGACGGGACAGCGGCTACACCTTC.

The genes are TRBV9 and TRBJ2-4; TRBD1 agrees at 9 bases. Germline lookup yields CDR1 SGDLS and CDR2 YYNGEE. The CDR3 has 16 amino acids. The junction had 21 bases not matched to a gene; V was cut back by 4 bases and J by 16 bases. The CDR3 nucleotides are TGTGCCAGCAGCCCGCGAGAAGTATTGAGAGGGACAGGGTTATACTTC. Amino acid sequence: CASSPREVLRGTGLYF.

The chain joins TRBV11-3 to TRBJ2-2; no definite D call. The CDR3 is made up of 13 amino acids. Germline V lookup: CDR1 SGHNT, CDR2 YENEEA. V lost 3 bases, J lost 0 bases, and 2 bases lay in between. CDR3: CASSFANTGELFF. In DNA, the CDR3 is TGTGCCAGCAGCTTCGCGAACACCGGGGAGCTGTTTTTT.